The 24 T cell receptor beta chains below come from one sample, sequenced in a study of cytomegalovirus exposure and HLA in healthy donors. A multiplex PCR was run with 60 Vbeta primers and 13 Jbeta primers. The protocol was immunoSEQ multiplex PCR, while the TCRdb copy is restricted to in-frame clones and leaves out a portion. The sample gives around 76,000 clones, nearly 80% of which show up once; over 7% is in the top ten. Sequencing was carried out using PBMCs. These receptors were collected from a woman aged 40 to 50 in good health and CMV-seropositive.

V gene TRBV5-4 combines with J gene TRBJ2-7, with a weak D call TRBD1 (6 bases). Trimming cost V 4 bases and J 4 bases, with 9 bases left between them. Germline V gene sequence: CDR1 SGHNT, CDR2 YYREEE (reference sequence). This CDR3 has 12 residues. CDR3: CASSADRYEQYF. The CDR3 DNA reads as TGTGCCAGCAGCGCAGACAGGTACGAGCAGTACTTC.

The J gene is TRBJ1-3, the V gene TRBV28; TRBD1 agrees at 7 bases. The J segment lost 1 base and the V segment lost 5 bases, leaving 11 bases of the junction unmatched. Germline CDR1 is MDHEN and CDR2 is SYDVKM. The CDR3 is 17 amino acids. CDR3 in DNA: TGTGCCAGCAGTCCTAGGGGGCTCCGGACTTCTGGAAACACCATATATTTT. It specifies CASSPRGLRTSGNTIYF.

The CDR3 region is CASSVDIAGGPETQYF. In DNA, the CDR3 is TGTGCCAGCAGCGTTGATATAGCGGGGGGGCCAGAGACCCAGTACTTC. V is TRBV9 and J is TRBJ2-5, with 11 bases matching TRBD2. Germline values: CDR1 SGDLS, CDR2 YYNGEE. With 2 bases clipped from V and 4 bases from J, the junction kept 7 bases outside the gene matches. CDR3 length: 16 residues.

The chain is built from TRBV6-1 and TRBJ1-3; possible D gene TRBD1, 6 bases. The germline V and J ends were trimmed by 0 bases and 4 bases, with 10 bases remaining between them. The CDR3 consists of 15 residues. Germline V gives CDR1 MNHNS, CDR2 SASEGT. CDR3 bases: TGTGCCAGCAGTGAAGCCGGGGGGGGCGGAAACACCATATATTTT. It specifies CASSEAGGGGNTIYF.

The chain uses TRBV11-3 and TRBJ2-2; TRBD2 aligns across 7 bases. The CDR3 totals 14 residues. V lost 5 bases and J lost 1; bases outside the gene matches: 1. CDR1 is SGHNT and CDR2 is YENEEA in the germline V gene. The CDR3 spells CASSPGGNTGELFF. The CDR3 DNA follows: TGTGCCAGCAGCCCGGGAGGGAACACCGGGGAGCTGTTTTTT.

The rearrangement uses TRBV10-2 and TRBJ1-2; D ambiguous. The CDR3 has 14 amino acids. Germline CDR1 is WSHSY and CDR2 is SAAADI. The V end was cut by 6 bases, the J end by 8 bases, with 19 bases between. The CDR3 here is CASRLNGEPGGYTF. DNA for the CDR3: TGCGCCAGCAGGTTGAACGGGGAGCCGGGGGGCTACACCTTC.

This clone was seen a few times. The chain is built from TRBV7-2 and TRBJ2-7; 8 nucleotides align to TRBD1. Germline-derived CDR1 and CDR2 are SGHTA and FQGNSA. The CDR3 loop spans 14 amino acids. The V and J ends lost 5 bases and 3 bases, in that order; junction bases with no gene match: 6. The CDR3 protein is CASSHRDRNYEQYF. DNA for the CDR3: TGTGCCAGCAGCCACCGGGACAGGAACTACGAGCAGTACTTC.

The chain uses TRBV28 and TRBJ2-7, with 10 bases fitting TRBD1. This CDR3 has 14 residues. In germline, CDR1 is MDHEN, CDR2 SYDVKM. V gave up 8 bases and J gave up 5 bases; unmatched junction bases: 9. This CDR3 is CASVQPGQGHEQYF. CDR3 DNA sequence: TGTGCCAGCGTTCAACCGGGACAGGGGCACGAGCAGTACTTC.

V is TRBV7-9 and J is TRBJ2-7; 10 bases are a match to TRBD2. CDR1 SEHNR and CDR2 FQNEAQ come from the germline V gene (reference sequence). V lost 4 bases, J lost 3 bases, and 9 bases stayed unmatched. The CDR3 length is 16 residues. The CDR3 bases are TGTGCCAGCAGCTCCCCTAGCGGGGGCTTCTTCTACGAGCAGTACTTC. This gives the protein CASSSPSGGFFYEQYF.

This clone was observed a few times. The chain combines TRBV5-1 with TRBJ1-1, with D possibly being TRBD1 (6 bases). Germline assignment: CDR1 SGHRS and CDR2 YFSETQ. This CDR3 is built from 15 residues. Between the trimmed V and J ends, which lost 0 bases and 0 bases, there was a span of 9 bases. CDR3 loop: CASSLATGLNTEAFF. CDR3 DNA: TGCGCCAGCAGCTTGGCCACAGGGCTGAACACTGAAGCTTTCTTT.

As for this clone: The junction shows a germline mismatch at one end, possibly a read error. The chain is built from TRBV19 and TRBJ2-3, with TRBD1 identical over 8 bases. The CDR3 is made up of 21 amino acids. The germline CDR1 and CDR2 sequences are LNHDA and SQIVND (reference sequence). CDR3 region: CASCIFKTHPPGTGGVDTQYF. CDR3 sequence (DNA): TGTGCCAGTTGTATCTTCAAGACCCACCCCCCGGGGACAGGAGGGGTGGATACGCAGTATTTT.

The chain couples TRBV28 to TRBJ1-2; D not certain. This CDR3 has 13 residues. The V and J ends lost 3 bases and 5 bases respectively, with 10 bases between them. Germline V CDR1 and CDR2: MDHEN, SYDVKM. CDR3 amino acids: CASSLGYPYGYTF. In DNA, the CDR3 is TGTGCCAGCAGTTTGGGCTACCCATATGGCTACACCTTC.

The chain is built from TRBV27 and TRBJ1-1, with no clear D. This CDR3 comprises 14 residues. Germline loops: CDR1 MNHEY, CDR2 SMNVEV (reference sequence). Trimming removed 5 bases from V and 4 bases from J, with 14 bases in between. This CDR3 is CASSLRGVGTEAFF. The CDR3 nucleotides read TGTGCCAGCAGTCTTCGCGGGGTGGGCACTGAAGCTTTCTTT.

The V gene is TRBV6-1, the J gene TRBJ1-6; D is undetermined. This CDR3 is 15 amino acids long. Trimming cost V 6 bases and J 1 base, with 10 bases left between them. Germline assignment: CDR1 MNHNS and CDR2 SASEGT. The CDR3 DNA is TGTGCCAGCAGCACGCCGGAGTCCTATAATTCACCCCTCCACTTT. It codes for CASSTPESYNSPLHF.

The V call is TRBV29-1, the J call TRBJ2-1; 8 bases match TRBD2. The CDR3 is made up of 17 amino acids. The germline V gene encodes CDR1 SQVTM and CDR2 ANQGSEA. V dropped 2 bases and J dropped 7; count of bases not matched to a gene: 16. The CDR3 region is CSVEPPVERGFFNEQFF. CDR3 in DNA: TGCAGCGTTGAACCACCGGTCGAGCGGGGGTTTTTTAATGAGCAGTTCTTC.

CDR3 sequence reads: CASLGGRGGRETQYF. In DNA, the CDR3 is TGTGCCAGCCTCGGGGGGCGGGGGGGCCGAGAGACCCAGTACTTC. The V and J genes are TRBV7-2 and TRBJ2-5; 9 nucleotides align to TRBD2. The germline CDR1 and CDR2 sequences are SGHTA and FQGNSA. This CDR3 has 15 residues. V was pared by 8 bases and J by 4 bases, with 11 bases of the junction left unmatched.

This clone was observed a single time. The V and J genes are TRBV7-9 and TRBJ2-7; the D gene is possibly TRBD2 (5 bases). CDR3 length: 13 residues. CDR1 and CDR2 from the germline V gene are SEHNR and FQNEAQ (reference sequence). The V gene lost 5 bases and the J gene lost 5 bases, with 13 bases spanning the gap. This CDR3 is CASSPAGVHEQYF. CDR3 sequence (DNA): TGTGCCAGCAGCCCCGCCGGGGTCCACGAGCAGTACTTC.

There are a few counts of this clone. The rearrangement joins TRBV10-3 to TRBJ2-3, with 7 bases matching TRBD2. V shed 2 bases and J 5 bases; nucleotides not matched to a gene: 7. This CDR3 comprises 15 residues. Germline CDR1 and CDR2: ENHRY and SYGVKD. This CDR3 reads CAISEDQRGQDTQYF. CDR3 coding DNA: TGTGCCATCAGTGAGGACCAGCGGGGTCAAGATACGCAGTATTTT.

In its sample, this clone was seen once. This chain links TRBV28 with TRBJ2-7, with a tentative D call TRBD1 (6 bases). V was cut by 5 bases and J by 6 bases, with 17 bases left in between. Germline lookup yields CDR1 MDHEN and CDR2 SYDVKM. The CDR3 extends over 14 amino acids. The CDR3 reads CASSRQTGVGEQYF. As DNA, the CDR3 is TGTGCCAGCAGTCGACAGACAGGAGTCGGCGAGCAGTACTTC.

This sequence joins TRBV28 and TRBJ1-2; the D gene is possibly TRBD1 (6 bases). The ends were cut back, 6 bases at V and 4 bases at J, with 12 bases in the middle. The CDR3 extends over 13 amino acids. CDR1 is MDHEN and CDR2 is SYDVKM in the germline V gene. This chain's CDR3 is CASSLGQIYGYTF. The CDR3 coding sequence is TGTGCCAGCAGCCTTGGACAGATCTATGGCTACACCTTC.

A few counts support this clone. V is TRBV11-2 and J is TRBJ2-7; 10 nucleotides agree with TRBD1. The CDR3 is 14 residues long. Germline assignment: CDR1 SGHAT and CDR2 FQNNGV. Germline trimming cut 2 bases from V and 5 bases from J; bases unmatched to any gene: 3. In nucleotides, the CDR3 is TGTGCCAGCAGCTTACGACAGGGGGCCCACGAGCAGTACTTC. Translation gives CASSLRQGAHEQYF. The whole variable domain, remainder taken from reference TRBV11-2 and TRBJ2-7, is EAGVAQSPRYKIIEKRQSVAFWCNPISGHATLYWYQQILGQGPKLLIQFQNNGVVDDSQLPKDRFSAERLKGVDSTLKIQPAKLEDSAVYLCASSLRQGAHEQYFGPGTRLTVT.

V is TRBV5-1 and J is TRBJ1-1; D unclear. The CDR3 totals 13 residues. CDR1 is SGHRS and CDR2 is YFSETQ in the germline V gene. V lost 0 bases, J lost 4 bases, and 7 bases lay in between. This CDR3 is CASSLGLGTEAFF. CDR3 DNA: TGCGCCAGCAGCTTGGGACTTGGCACTGAAGCTTTCTTT.

This chain joins TRBV18 and TRBJ1-2; 7 bases map to TRBD1. CDR3 length: 14 residues. V lost 2 bases and J lost 4; bases outside the gene matches: 4. Germline V lookup: CDR1 KGHSH, CDR2 LQKENI. The CDR3 protein is CASSPEGAIYGYTF. The CDR3 coding sequence is TGTGCCAGCTCACCAGAGGGGGCAATCTATGGCTACACCTTC.

The chain has TRBV6-4 and TRBJ1-3; D is undetermined. Trimming stripped 5 bases from V and 4 bases from J, with 9 bases between. CDR1 is MRHNA, CDR2 SNTAGT, per germline. The CDR3 extends over 13 amino acids. For the CDR3, the DNA is TGTGCCAGCAGTCGAGAGGCCGGAAACACCATATATTTT. Residues: CASSREAGNTIYF.